This T cell receptor (beta chain) was captured in a study of blood T cells in healthy people across ages. CDR1 is DFQATT and CDR2 is SNEGSKA in the germline V gene (reference sequence). Trimming removed 5 bases from V and 2 bases from J, with 5 bases in between. This CDR3 has 11 amino acids. The second PCR ran roughly 6 to 11 cycles with a sample-barcoded 5' primer and J-beta primers. TCRdb re-called the 5' RACE reads through MiXCR, storing one row per CDR3 protein. The sample has fewer than 900,000 distinct CDR3 sequences, roughly 49% seen once. This clonotype was seen only a few times. Sequencing input: blood. This sequence was found in a woman aged 55 to 70 in good health. The chain is built from TRBV20-1 and TRBJ2-3, with D uncertain. The chain's CDR3 is CSAPYTDTQYF. The CDR3 coding sequence is TGCAGTGCTCCTTACACAGATACGCAGTATTTT.